Listed below are T cell receptor beta chains from one sample, sequenced in a study of cytomegalovirus exposure and HLA in healthy donors. Clones were read by immunoSEQ multiplex PCR, and TCRdb kept only the in-frame ones, dropping some. Of 97,000 or so clones listed, around 80% are singletons. The material sequenced was PBMCs. The receptors were gathered from a man aged 40-50 years in good health and CMV-seronegative. Each CDR3 is given with its conserved first and last residue. The D gene is left open where the match is weak. Only some rows state a clone size, as once, few, many or a class for expanded clones.

D	V	size	J	CDR3	DNA
TRBD1	TRBV7-2	.	TRBJ2-7	CASSFGQAYEQYF	TGTGCCAGCAGCTTCGGACAGGCCTACGAGCAGTACTTC
TRBD2	TRBV6-4	.	TRBJ2-7	CASSGVGGGLSSRFSYEQYF	TGTGCCAGCAGTGGAGTCGGGGGGGGCCTCTCGAGTCGGTTCTCCTACGAGCAGTACTTC
.	TRBV11-2	few	TRBJ1-2	CASSLYPGIYGYTF	TGTGCCAGCAGCTTATATCCAGGGATCTATGGCTACACCTTC
TRBD2	TRBV10-3	few	TRBJ2-2	CAITPGGGARTGELFF	TGTGCCATCACCCCTGGCGGGGGGGCAAGGACCGGGGAGCTGTTTTTT
.	TRBV9	.	TRBJ2-6	CASSRGSTGYGANVLTF	TGTGCCAGCAGCAGAGGGTCCACAGGGTATGGGGCCAACGTCCTGACTTTC
.	TRBV7-2	once	TRBJ2-7	CASSLVGASSYEQYF	TGTGCCAGCAGCTTAGTAGGCGCTAGCTCCTACGAGCAGTACTTC
.	TRBV6-5	.	TRBJ1-1	CASRPLWRGTEAFF	TGTGCCAGCAGGCCCCTTTGGAGGGGCACTGAAGCTTTCTTT
.	TRBV28	.	TRBJ1-1	CASSSQLTEAFF	TGTGCCAGCAGTTCCCAGTTGACTGAAGCTTTCTTT
TRBD1	TRBV28	.	TRBJ1-1	CASSLGDRVTEAFF	TGTGCCAGCAGTTTAGGGGACAGGGTCACTGAAGCTTTCTTT
.	TRBV25-1	.	TRBJ2-2	CASSEPSGHAGELFF	TGTGCCAGCAGTGAACCCAGCGGGCACGCCGGGGAGCTGTTTTTT
.	TRBV6-5	.	TRBJ2-7	CASSQGFEQYF	TGTGCCAGCAGTCAGGGATTCGAGCAGTACTTC
.	TRBV10-3	.	TRBJ2-3	CAISEGRGAADTQYF	TGTGCCATCAGTGAGGGCCGGGGGGCTGCAGATACGCAGTATTTT
.	TRBV7-8	.	TRBJ2-7	CASSLVAVGQGGYEQYF	TGTGCCAGCAGCTTAGTCGCGGTGGGGCAGGGCGGATACGAGCAGTACTTC
.	TRBV5-8	.	TRBJ1-5	CASSLGGGDSNQPQHF	TGTGCCAGCAGCTTGGGGGGCGGAGATAGCAATCAGCCCCAGCATTTT
TRBD1	TRBV15	.	TRBJ2-2	CATSSIGGAWNTGELFF	TGTGCCACCAGCAGCATAGGGGGCGCATGGAACACCGGGGAGCTGTTTTTT
TRBD1	TRBV30	.	TRBJ2-7	CAWSEGQGNEQYF	TGTGCCTGGAGCGAAGGACAGGGGAACGAGCAGTACTTC
.	TRBV28	.	TRBJ2-7	CASTRGGTYEQYF	TGTGCCAGCACGAGGGGGGGTACCTACGAGCAGTACTTC
TRBD1	TRBV6-5	.	TRBJ2-1	CASSKRDRVDEQFF	TGTGCCAGCAGTAAAAGGGACAGGGTTGATGAGCAGTTCTTC
TRBD1	TRBV19	.	TRBJ1-1	CASRTDPGQSAEAFF	TGTGCCAGTAGAACCGATCCGGGACAGAGCGCTGAAGCTTTCTTT
.	TRBV4-1	.	TRBJ1-6	CASTTEAGVYTPLHF	TGCGCCAGCACGACGGAAGCAGGGGTTTATACACCCCTCCACTTT
TRBD1	TRBV23-1	.	TRBJ2-7	CASRNRTGGYGRYF	TGCGCCAGCCGGAATCGGACAGGGGGTTACGGTCGATACTTC
.	TRBV7-3	.	TRBJ2-1	CASSLTAGMDEQFF	TGTGCCAGCAGCCTTACGGCAGGGATGGATGAGCAGTTCTTC
.	TRBV18	.	TRBJ1-2	CASSPLDIGNSYGYTF	TGTGCCAGCTCACCGCTGGACATCGGAAACTCCTATGGCTACACCTTC
TRBD1	TRBV30	.	TRBJ1-4	CAWSATGWDEKLFF	TGTGCCTGGAGTGCGACAGGGTGGGATGAAAAACTGTTTTTT
TRBD2	TRBV5-6	.	TRBJ2-1	CASSLAGTSGYNEQFF	TGTGCCAGCAGCTTGGCCGGGACTAGCGGGTACAATGAGCAGTTCTTC
TRBD2	TRBV5-4	.	TRBJ2-3	CASSLKRLAGLDTQYF	TGTGCCAGCAGCTTGAAAAGACTAGCGGGGTTGGATACGCAGTATTTT
.	TRBV10-3	.	TRBJ1-3	CAISDRGPGNTIYF	TGTGCCATCAGTGACAGGGGTCCTGGAAACACCATATATTTT